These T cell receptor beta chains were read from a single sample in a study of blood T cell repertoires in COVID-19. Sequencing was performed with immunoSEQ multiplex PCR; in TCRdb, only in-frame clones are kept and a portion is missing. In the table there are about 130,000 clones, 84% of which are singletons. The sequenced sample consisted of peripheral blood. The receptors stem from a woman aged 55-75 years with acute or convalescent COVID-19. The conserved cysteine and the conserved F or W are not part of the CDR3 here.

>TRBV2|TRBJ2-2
ASQGGANTGELF
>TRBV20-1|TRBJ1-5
SASQGNDNQPQH
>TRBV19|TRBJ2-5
ASSTAGTSNLETQY
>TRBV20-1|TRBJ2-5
SARRETQY
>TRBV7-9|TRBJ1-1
ASSLSGAGGTEAF
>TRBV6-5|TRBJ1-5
ASSRDTQGQPQH
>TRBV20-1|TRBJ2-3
SASLGQVRDTQY
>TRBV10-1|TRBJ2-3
ASSVGTGYTDTQY
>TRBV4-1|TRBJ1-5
ASSQEFGSNNQPQH
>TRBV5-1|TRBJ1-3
ASSSTGTGVLSGNTIY
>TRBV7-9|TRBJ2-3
ASTSGGSTDTQY
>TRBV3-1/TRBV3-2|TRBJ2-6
ASRETGGSGANVLT
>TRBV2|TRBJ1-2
ASNPRAPYGYT
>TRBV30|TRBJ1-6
AWSLWGQSTPH
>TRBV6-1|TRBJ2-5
ASSEARGWETQY
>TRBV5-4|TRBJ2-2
ASSFFQGAQTGELF
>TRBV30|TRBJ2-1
ACDRGSPFNEQF
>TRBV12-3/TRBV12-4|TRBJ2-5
ASSLRGETQY
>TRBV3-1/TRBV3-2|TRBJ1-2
ASSLGTRGYYGYT
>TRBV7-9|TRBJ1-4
ATKGGDRNNEKLF
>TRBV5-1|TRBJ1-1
ASSWDGTGEAF
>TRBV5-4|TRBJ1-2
ASSLLEGSGYT
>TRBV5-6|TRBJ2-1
ASRESDYNEQF
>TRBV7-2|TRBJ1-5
ASSLEGYSNQPQH
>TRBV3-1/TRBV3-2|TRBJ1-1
ASSPRWQGDTEAF
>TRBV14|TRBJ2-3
ASSRQGSDTQY
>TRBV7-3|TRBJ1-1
ASSLYMNTEAF
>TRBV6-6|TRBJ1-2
ASTRTGREANYGYT
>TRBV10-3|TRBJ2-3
AIKSAGGDTDTQY
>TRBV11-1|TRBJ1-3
ASRGQFSGNTIY
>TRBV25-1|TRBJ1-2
ASSDTGPTYGYT
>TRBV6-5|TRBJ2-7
ASTPSGTYEQY
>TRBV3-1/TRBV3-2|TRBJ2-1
ASSLVPDEQF
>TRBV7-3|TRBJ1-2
ASSPQTNYGYT
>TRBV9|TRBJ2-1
ASSVDHQRQF
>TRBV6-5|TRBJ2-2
ASSWTGRTGELF
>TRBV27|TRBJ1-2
ASSSSSGTGEGYT
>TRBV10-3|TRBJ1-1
AISDRGGNTEAF
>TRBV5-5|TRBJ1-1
ASSPTGGRAMNTEAF
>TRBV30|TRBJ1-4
AWSKRDRVNEKLF
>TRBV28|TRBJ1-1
ASKGQSYTEAF
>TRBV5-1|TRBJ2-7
ASSLGRGAVVYEQY
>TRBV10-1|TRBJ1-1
ASSRGTEAF
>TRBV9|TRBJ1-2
ASSPPEVDYGYT
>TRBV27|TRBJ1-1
ASSLYAGDTEAF
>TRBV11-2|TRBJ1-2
ASRPSNRPFYGYT
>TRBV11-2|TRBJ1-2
ASSLRQGWNYGYT